This T cell receptor beta chain was recorded in a study of regulatory T cells in long-lasting Graves disease. Regarding time point: newly diagnosed GD, antithyroid drugs for less than 3 months. The TCR library was made from RNA that had been extracted from PBMCs in TRIzol. The V gene's germline CDR1 is MDHEN and CDR2 SYDVKM. The CDR3 consists of 18 residues. Trimming removed 5 bases from V and 8 bases from J; junction bases left unmatched: 21. Library construction for TCR beta used iRepertoire HTBI primers and Arm-PCR of CDR3 regions. Via MiXCR, TCRdb re-called the multiplex PCR reads, giving one row per CDR3 protein. The sample consists of about 450,000 distinct CDR3 sequences, roughly 15% of them appearing once. This clonotype has ten or more counts. Its target is not known. Findings and limits, study-wide: Possibly, accuracy suffered from the small sample size.

The sample was also reused in another study, on T cells in Graves' hyperthyroidism and ophthalmopathy. That paper notes: Across 18 months, stable Graves' hyperthyroidism was marked by no progression to ophthalmopathy.

This receptor was obtained from a woman aged 45-59 years with Graves disease. This specimen was peripheral blood mononuclear cells (PBMCs), taken at new diagnosis, from a patient treated with antithyroid drugs. The J gene is TRBJ2-4, the V gene TRBV28; 7 nucleotides match TRBD2. CDR3 loop: CASSKTGLGVLDWYIQYF. The CDR3 DNA reads TGTGCCAGCAGTAAAACCGGACTAGGGGTTCTCGATTGGTACATTCAGTACTTC.